This record covers a single T cell receptor (beta chain). RNA in amounts of roughly 0.45 to 1 ug was reverse transcribed with random hexamers. One entry per CDR3 protein, called by TCRdb with MiXCR from the immunoSEQ multiplex PCR reads. The table lists fewer than 250,000 distinct CDR3 sequences, about 93% of them singletons. V gave up 4 bases and J gave up 2 bases, with 15 bases separating them. The germline gives CDR1 MGHRA, CDR2 YSYEKL. The CDR3 consists of 16 residues. This record comes from a study of CD8 T cells in Susac syndrome. Sequenced input: CD8+ T cells from PBMCs. The V call is TRBV4-1, the J call TRBJ1-5; D might be TRBD1 (5 bases). This clonotype was sampled from a human donor with multiple sclerosis. The CDR3 loop reads CASSRAWGGGNQPQHF. CDR3 sequence (DNA): TGCGCCAGCAGCCGAGCGTGGGGCGGGGGCAATCAGCCCCAGCATTTT.